This record concerns one TCR beta chain sequence. An end of the junction differs from the germline gene, which may be a read error. In building TCR beta libraries, iRepertoire HTBI primers were used together with Arm-PCR of CDR3 regions. Via MiXCR, TCRdb re-called the multiplex PCR reads, giving one row per CDR3 protein. Of about 660,000 distinct CDR3 sequences detected, approximately 29% appear once; the ten largest clones hold roughly 41%. Sample time point: persistent/refractory GD, antithyroid drugs over 5 years with positive TRAb. RNA from PBMCs was the source of the TCR library. This sample was taken from a study of regulatory T cells in long-lasting Graves disease. The CDR3 runs 13 residues. Per germline, CDR1 MNHNS and CDR2 SASEGT.

The receptor was derived from a female donor with Graves disease. The sequences come from peripheral blood mononuclear cells (PBMCs), collected when the disease was refractory, from a patient treated with antithyroid drugs. The V call is TRBV6-1, the J call TRBJ1-3, with unresolved D. For the CDR3, the DNA is TGTGCTAGCACACAAAACTCTGGAAACACCATATATTTT. Protein: CASTQNSGNTIYF.